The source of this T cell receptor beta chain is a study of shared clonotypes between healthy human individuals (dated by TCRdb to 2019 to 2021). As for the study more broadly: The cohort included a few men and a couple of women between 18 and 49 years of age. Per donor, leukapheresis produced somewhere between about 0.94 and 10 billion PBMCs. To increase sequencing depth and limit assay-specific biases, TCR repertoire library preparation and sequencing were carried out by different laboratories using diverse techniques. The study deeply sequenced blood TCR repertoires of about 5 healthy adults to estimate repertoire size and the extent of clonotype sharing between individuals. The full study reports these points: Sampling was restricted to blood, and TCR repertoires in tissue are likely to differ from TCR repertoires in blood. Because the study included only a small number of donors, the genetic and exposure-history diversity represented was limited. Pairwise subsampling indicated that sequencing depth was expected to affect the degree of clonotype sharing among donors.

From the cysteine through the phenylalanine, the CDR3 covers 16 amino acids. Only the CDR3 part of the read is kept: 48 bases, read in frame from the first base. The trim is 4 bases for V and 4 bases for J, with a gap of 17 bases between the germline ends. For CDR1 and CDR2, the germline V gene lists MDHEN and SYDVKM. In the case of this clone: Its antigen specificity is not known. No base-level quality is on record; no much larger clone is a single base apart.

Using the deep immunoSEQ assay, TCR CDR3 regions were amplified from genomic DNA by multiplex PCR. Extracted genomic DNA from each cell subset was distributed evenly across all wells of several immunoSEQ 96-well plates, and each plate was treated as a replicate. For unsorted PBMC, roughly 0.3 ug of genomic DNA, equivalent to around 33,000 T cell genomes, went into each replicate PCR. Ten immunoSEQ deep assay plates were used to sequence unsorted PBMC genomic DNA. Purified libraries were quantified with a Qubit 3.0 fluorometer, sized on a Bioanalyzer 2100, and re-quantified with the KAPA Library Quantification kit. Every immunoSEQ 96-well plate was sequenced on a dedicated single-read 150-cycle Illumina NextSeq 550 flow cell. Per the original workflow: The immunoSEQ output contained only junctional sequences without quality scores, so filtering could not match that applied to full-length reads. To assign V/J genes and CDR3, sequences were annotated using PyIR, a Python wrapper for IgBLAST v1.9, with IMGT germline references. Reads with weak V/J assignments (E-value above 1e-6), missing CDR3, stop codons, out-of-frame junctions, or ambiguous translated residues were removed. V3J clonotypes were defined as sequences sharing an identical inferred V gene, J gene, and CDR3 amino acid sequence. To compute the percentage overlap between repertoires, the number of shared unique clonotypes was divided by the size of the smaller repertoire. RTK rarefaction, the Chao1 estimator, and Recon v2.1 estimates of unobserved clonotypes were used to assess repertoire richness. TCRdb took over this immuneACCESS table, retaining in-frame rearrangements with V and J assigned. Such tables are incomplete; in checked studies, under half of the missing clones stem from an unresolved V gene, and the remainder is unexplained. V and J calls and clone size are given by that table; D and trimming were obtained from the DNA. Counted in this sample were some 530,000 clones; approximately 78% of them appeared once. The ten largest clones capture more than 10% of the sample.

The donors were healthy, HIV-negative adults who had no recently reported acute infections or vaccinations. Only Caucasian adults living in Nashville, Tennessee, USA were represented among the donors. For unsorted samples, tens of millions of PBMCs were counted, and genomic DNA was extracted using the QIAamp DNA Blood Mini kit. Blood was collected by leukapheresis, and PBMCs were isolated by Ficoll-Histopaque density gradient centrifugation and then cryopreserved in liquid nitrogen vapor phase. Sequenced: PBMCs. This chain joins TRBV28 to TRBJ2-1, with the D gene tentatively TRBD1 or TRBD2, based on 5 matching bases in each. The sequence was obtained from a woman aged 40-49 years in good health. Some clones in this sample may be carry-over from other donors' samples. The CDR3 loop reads CASSWGRGRVYNEQFF. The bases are TGTGCCAGCAGTTGGGGACGGGGCAGGGTTTACAATGAGCAGTTCTTC.